These 30 T cell receptor beta chains were all obtained from the same sample, sequenced in a study of shared clonotypes between healthy human individuals. Produced via immunoSEQ multiplex PCR; TCRdb's table is partial and in-frame only. The sample lists approximately 740,000 clones; over 90% were seen once. CD45RO-negative CD8 cells positively selected for CCR7 made up the naive population, which excluded terminally differentiated effector memory CD45RA+ cells. The sequencing input was naive CD8+ T cells sorted from blood. The origin of the receptors is a man aged 30 to 39 in good health.

V gene TRBV27 combines with J gene TRBJ2-1; maybe TRBD2 (6 bases). CDR1 MNHEY and CDR2 SMNVEV come from the germline V gene (reference sequence). The CDR3 is 15 amino acids. Trimming removed 5 bases at V and 8 bases at J, with 19 bases between. The CDR3 DNA follows: TGTGCCAGCAGTCCCCGACTAGGCACGTTCGATGAGCAGTTCTTC. It translates to CASSPRLGTFDEQFF.

The rearrangement uses TRBV27 and TRBJ1-1, with a tentative D call TRBD1 (6 bases). This CDR3 has 14 amino acids. V gave up 4 bases and J gave up 5 bases, with 14 bases separating them. Germline V CDR1 and CDR2: MNHEY, SMNVEV (reference sequence). The CDR3 nucleotides are TGTGCCAGCAGTTCCGCAGGGGAGGGAACTGAAGCTTTCTTT. Protein product: CASSSAGEGTEAFF.

The gene calls are TRBV28 and TRBJ2-7, with 9 bases lining up with TRBD1. The CDR3 runs to 15 residues. Germline V gene sequence: CDR1 MDHEN, CDR2 SYDVKM. Losses at the gene ends were 5 bases for V and 4 bases for J; bases not matched to a gene: 9. The CDR3 protein is CASSLRTGEIYEQYF. The CDR3 bases are TGTGCCAGCAGTCTACGGACAGGGGAAATATACGAGCAGTACTTC.

This sequence joins TRBV27 and TRBJ2-3, with 13 nucleotides matching TRBD2. Germline values: CDR1 MNHEY, CDR2 SMNVEV (reference sequence). This CDR3 contains 16 residues. V shed 5 bases, J shed 5 bases, and the junction held 7 bases outside the gene matches. CDR3 nucleotide sequence: TGTGCCAGCAGTCCTCGGACTAGCGGGAGTGTAGATACGCAGTATTTT. Translating it yields CASSPRTSGSVDTQYF.

This sequence joins TRBV4-1 and TRBJ2-7; TRBD1 matches at 7 bases. Per germline, CDR1 MGHRA and CDR2 YSYEKL. The V and J ends lost 5 bases and 3 bases, in that order; junction bases with no gene match: 4. This CDR3 region has 13 residues. The CDR3 is CASSFRDSYEQYF. CDR3 nucleotide sequence: TGCGCCAGCAGCTTCCGGGACAGCTACGAGCAGTACTTC.

This chain connects TRBV14 to TRBJ2-1, with 10 bases identical to TRBD2. After removal of 1 base from V and 2 bases from J, the junction contained 8 bases not matched to a gene. Germline values: CDR1 SGHDN, CDR2 FVKESK. CDR3 length: 18 residues. DNA for the CDR3: TGTGCCAGCAGCCAAGGGACTAGCGGATCTTATACCTACAATGAGCAGTTCTTC. This gives the protein CASSQGTSGSYTYNEQFF.

The chain joins TRBV28 to TRBJ2-2; TRBD2 matches 14 bases. CDR3 length equals 19 residues. The germline V gene has CDR1 MDHEN and CDR2 SYDVKM. Unmatched junction bases numbered 11, after V lost 6 bases and J lost 2 bases. CDR3 amino acids: CASSPTRLAGGGNTGELFF. The CDR3 nucleotides read TGTGCCAGCAGCCCCACCCGACTAGCGGGAGGGGGAAACACCGGGGAGCTGTTTTTT.

This clone was detected only once. This chain uses TRBV27 with TRBJ1-5; 9 positions match TRBD1. Germline V lookup: CDR1 MNHEY, CDR2 SMNVEV (reference sequence). Germline trimming cut 5 bases from V and 4 bases from J; bases unmatched to any gene: 6. CDR3 length equals 15 residues. The CDR3 bases are TGTGCCAGCAGTACTGACAGGGGGGGAAATCAGCCCCAGCATTTT. It specifies CASSTDRGGNQPQHF.

The genes are TRBV11-2 and TRBJ1-5, with D possibly being TRBD1 (6 bases). From germline, CDR1 is SGHAT and CDR2 FQNNGV. The CDR3 is made up of 13 amino acids. Trimming shortened V by 5 bases and J by 4 bases, and 9 bases separated the two germline ends. CDR3 nucleotide sequence: TGTGCCAGCAGCCGAGGACAGAATCAGCCCCAGCATTTT. Its protein is CASSRGQNQPQHF.

The V gene is TRBV29-1, the J gene TRBJ2-7; 8 bases match TRBD1. The CDR3 is 12 amino acids. CDR1 is SQVTM and CDR2 is ANQGSEA in the germline V gene. CDR3 DNA sequence: TGCTCCGGGACAGGCGCTGCCTACGAGCAGTACTTC. Amino acids: CSGTGAAYEQYF.

This chain links TRBV7-6 with TRBJ2-1, with 12 nucleotides matching TRBD2. This CDR3 is 19 amino acids long. The V gene's germline CDR1 is SGHVS and CDR2 FNYEAQ. The trim removed 5 bases at V and 3 bases at J, leaving 14 bases unmatched. CDR3 DNA: TGTGCCAGCAGCGCTCTAGCGGGAGGGCCTAGAAGTCTCTACAATGAGCAGTTCTTC. Translation gives CASSALAGGPRSLYNEQFF.

This rearrangement joins TRBV29-1 to TRBJ2-1; 8 bases align to TRBD2. The CDR3 runs to 14 residues. Germline CDR1 SQVTM, CDR2 ANQGSEA. J was trimmed by 3 bases and V by 5 bases; bases with no gene match: 6. For the CDR3, the DNA is TGCAGCGTTCTAAGCGGGAGCAACTACAATGAGCAGTTCTTC. This gives the protein CSVLSGSNYNEQFF.

The chain recombines TRBV11-2 with TRBJ2-1; 7 nucleotides line up with TRBD1. CDR1 and CDR2 from the germline V gene are SGHAT and FQNNGV. J lost 8 bases, V lost 3 bases, and 10 bases had no gene match. This CDR3 region has 15 residues. CDR3 DNA sequence: TGTGCCAGCAGCTTTTTCGGGACAGCCATGGATGAGCAGTTCTTC. Protein: CASSFFGTAMDEQFF.

The chain is built from TRBV11-2 and TRBJ2-7; D not certain. The CDR3 loop spans 12 amino acids. Germline CDR1 and CDR2: SGHAT and FQNNGV. The V end lost 0 bases, the J end lost 2 bases, and 2 bases lay between the germline ends. CDR3 DNA sequence: TGTGCCAGCAGCTTAGATACCTACGAGCAGTACTTC. This gives the protein CASSLDTYEQYF.

The chain combines TRBV15 with TRBJ2-7; the D is unclear. V lost 3 bases and J 6 bases, leaving 12 bases between the germline ends. This CDR3 has 13 residues. Germline CDR1 LNHNV, CDR2 YYDKDF (reference sequence). Here the CDR3 DNA reads TGTGCCACCAGCAGTACAAAGCCACGCGAGCAGTACTTC. It translates to CATSSTKPREQYF.

This rearrangement joins TRBV2 to TRBJ2-7; unclear D gene. V was clipped by 1 base and J by 2 bases, with 6 bases between them. CDR1 SNHLY and CDR2 FYNNEI come from the germline V gene. The CDR3 loop spans 13 amino acids. CDR3 residues: CASSEGHTYEQYF. The CDR3 DNA follows: TGTGCCAGCAGTGAAGGGCACACCTACGAGCAGTACTTC. Looking up the rest from reference TRBV2 and TRBJ2-7 gives the full variable domain: EPEVTQTPSHQVTQMGQEVILRCVPISNHLYFYWYRQILGQKVEFLVSFYNNEISEKSEIFDDQFSVERPDGSNFTLKIRSTKLEDSAMYFCASSEGHTYEQYFGPGTRLTVT.

This clone showed up just a few times. A read error may account for a junction end that differs from germline. This rearrangement joins TRBV7-2 to TRBJ2-2, with D unresolved. CDR1 and CDR2 from the germline V gene are SGHTA and FQGNSA. There are 15 residues in the CDR3. The CDR3 here is CASSLVWGNTGELFF. Here the CDR3 DNA reads TGTGCCAGCAGTTTAGTCTGGGGGAACACCGGGGAGCTGTTTTTT.

V gene TRBV2 combines with J gene TRBJ2-1; 12 bases fit TRBD2. The CDR3 extends over 16 amino acids. Germline CDR1 and CDR2: SNHLY and FYNNEI. Trimming removed 4 bases from V and 5 bases from J; junction bases left unmatched: 6. CDR3 sequence (DNA): TGTGCCAGCAGTGGACCGGGACTAGCGGGTCACAATGAGCAGTTCTTC. Translated, it gives CASSGPGLAGHNEQFF.

The chain carries TRBV18 and TRBJ2-7; D possibly matches TRBD1 or TRBD2 (5 bases each). Trimming removed 2 bases from V and 2 bases from J, with 13 bases in between. There are 15 residues in the CDR3. Germline V gene lookup returns CDR1 KGHSH and CDR2 LQKENI. CDR3 loop: CASSPAGTEPYEQYF. For the CDR3, the DNA is TGTGCCAGCTCACCAGCCGGGACGGAACCCTACGAGCAGTACTTC.

This clone was counted a single time. The J gene is TRBJ2-1, the V gene TRBV27; D uncertain. This CDR3 contains 19 residues. Germline-derived CDR1 and CDR2 are MNHEY and SMNVEV (reference sequence). The germline V and J ends were trimmed by 0 bases and 6 bases, with 24 bases remaining between them. The CDR3 DNA sequence: TGTGCCAGCAGTTTATCGGTGCCTAACGAGCGAACGGTCGTCAATGAGCAGTTCTTC. Protein: CASSLSVPNERTVVNEQFF.

This chain uses TRBV19 with TRBJ1-2; D not resolved. The germline V gene has CDR1 LNHDA and CDR2 SQIVND (reference sequence). The germline V and J ends were trimmed by 3 bases and 3 bases, with 8 bases remaining between them. The CDR3 contains 13 residues. The CDR3 DNA is TGTGCCAGTAGTATCAGACTGGACTATGGCTACACCTTC. Translation: CASSIRLDYGYTF.

This clone appeared a single time. The chain is built from TRBV9 and TRBJ1-2; 9 bases agree with TRBD1. Germline values: CDR1 SGDLS, CDR2 YYNGEE. The length of the CDR3 is 14 residues. The V segment lost 3 bases and the J segment 8 bases; nucleotides outside the gene matches: 8. The CDR3 loop reads CASSGTGGVEGYTF. The CDR3 DNA follows: TGTGCCAGCAGCGGTACAGGGGGCGTTGAAGGCTACACCTTC. The variable domain in full, completed from reference TRBV9 and TRBJ1-2, reads DSGVTQTPKHLITATGQRVTLRCSPRSGDLSVYWYQQSLDQGLQFLIQYYNGEERAKGNILERFSAQQFPDLHSELNLSSLELGDSALYFCASSGTGGVEGYTFGSGTRLTVV.

V gene TRBV19 combines with J gene TRBJ2-7, with TRBD1 as a possible D gene (5 bases). The CDR3 is 16 residues long. Germline V gene sequence: CDR1 LNHDA, CDR2 SQIVND (reference sequence). V was pared by 7 bases and J by 3 bases, with 22 bases between. Here the CDR3 DNA reads TGTGCCAGTACTCCAGGGTCTGGAGAAGCCCTCTACGAGCAGTACTTC. It codes for CASTPGSGEALYEQYF. The whole variable domain, remainder taken from reference TRBV19 and TRBJ2-7, is DGGITQSPKYLFRKEGQNVTLSCEQNLNHDAMYWYRQDPGQGLRLIYYSQIVNDFQKGDIAEGYSVSREKKESFPLTVTSAQKNPTAFYLCASTPGSGEALYEQYFGPGTRLTVT.

J is TRBJ2-5 and V is TRBV7-8; D uncertain. The germline CDR1 and CDR2 sequences are SGHVS and FQNEAQ. V shed 2 bases and J shed 1 base, with 8 bases lying between them. This CDR3 comprises 14 residues. The CDR3 nucleotides read TGTGCCAGCAGCTTATCGGCGCTCCAAGAGACCCAGTACTTC. Protein product: CASSLSALQETQYF.

This chain connects TRBV2 to TRBJ2-7; TRBD1 or TRBD2 may be the D gene (5 bases each). Trimming removed 1 base at V and 2 bases at J, with 15 bases between. This CDR3 contains 16 residues. The germline V gene encodes CDR1 SNHLY and CDR2 FYNNEI. The CDR3 DNA sequence: TGTGCCAGCAGTGAAGAAGGGGCGGGCAGAACCTACGAGCAGTACTTC. This codes for CASSEEGAGRTYEQYF. Together with reference TRBV2 and TRBJ2-7, the CDR3 gives the full variable domain: EPEVTQTPSHQVTQMGQEVILRCVPISNHLYFYWYRQILGQKVEFLVSFYNNEISEKSEIFDDQFSVERPDGSNFTLKIRSTKLEDSAMYFCASSEEGAGRTYEQYFGPGTRLTVT.

The chain has TRBV21-1 and TRBJ1-2; the table assigns TRBD1, which was not confirmed against the DNA. TRBV21-1 is given as a pseudogene. The CDR3 runs 16 residues. The CDR3, as DNA: TGTGCCAGCAGCAAAGCTGAGACAGGGGGTCTTCATGGCTACACCTTC. Amino acid sequence: CASSKAETGGLHGYTF.

The CDR3, as DNA: TGTGCCAGCAGCTCAGAAGGACTAGCGGGAGTAGAGACCCAGTACTTC. Translated, it gives CASSSEGLAGVETQYF. The J gene is TRBJ2-5, the V gene TRBV11-2, with 13 positions matching TRBD2. The V segment lost 4 bases and the J segment 4 bases; nucleotides outside the gene matches: 6. The CDR3 has 16 amino acids. Germline V CDR1 and CDR2: SGHAT, FQNNGV.

The V call is TRBV7-2, the J call TRBJ2-3; D remains ambiguous. Germline V gives CDR1 SGHTA, CDR2 FQGNSA. The CDR3 spans 16 residues. V shed 0 bases and J shed 3 bases, with 13 bases lying between them. The CDR3 nucleotides read TGTGCCAGCAGCTTAGCAAGGTCAGGCCCTACAGATACGCAGTATTTT. Amino acid sequence: CASSLARSGPTDTQYF. The whole variable domain, remainder taken from reference TRBV7-2 and TRBJ2-3, is GAGVSQSPSNKVTEKGKDVELRCDPISGHTALYWYRQSLGQGLEFLIYFQGNSAPDKSGLPSDRFSAERTGGSVSTLTIQRTQQEDSAVYLCASSLARSGPTDTQYFGPGTRLTVL.

Regarding this clone: This CDR3 is also generated by other DNA sequences in the sample. This sequence joins TRBV11-2 and TRBJ2-3; D uncertain. V was cut by 1 base and J by 6 bases, with 5 bases left in between. Germline assignment: CDR1 SGHAT and CDR2 FQNNGV. The CDR3 has 12 residues. Written as DNA, the CDR3 is TGTGCCAGCAGCTTAGTTGGGGATACGCAGTATTTT. Encoded protein: CASSLVGDTQYF.

This chain uses TRBV6-5 with TRBJ2-3; 8 bases align to TRBD2. CDR1 is MNHEY and CDR2 is SVGAGI in the germline V gene. The CDR3 is made up of 15 amino acids. V lost 7 bases, J lost 3 bases, and 9 bases stayed unmatched. DNA for the CDR3: TGTGCCAGCACGTTAACGGGAGGGCTGACAGATACGCAGTATTTT. Its translation is CASTLTGGLTDTQYF.